A selection of T cell receptor beta chains follows, all from one sample in a study of blood T cell repertoires in COVID-19. Using immunoSEQ multiplex PCR, the repertoire was profiled, and TCRdb retains in-frame clones only, with some absent. The table has about 290,000 clones, around four fifths seen once. Sequenced material: peripheral blood. These receptors all come from a woman aged 50 to 60 with active or convalescent COVID-19. The CDR3 runs from the conserved cysteine through the conserved F or W. A D gene is named only where the DNA matches it firmly. Some rows have no size entry. The others give once, few or many, or a class for an expanded clone.

J: TRBJ2-1
D: NA
V: TRBV15
size: NA
DNA: TGTGCCACCAGCAGACCGTACAATGAGCAGTTCTTC
CDR3: CATSRPYNEQFF

J: TRBJ1-1
D: TRBD1
V: TRBV2
size: once
DNA: TGTGCCAGCCTCCATGGAAACCCGGGACAGAAGAACACTGAAGCTTTCTTT
CDR3: CASLHGNPGQKNTEAFF

J: TRBJ1-3
D: TRBD1
V: TRBV3-1/TRBV3-2
size: NA
DNA: TGTGCCAGCAGCCGACAGCCCACTCCGGGACAGGGGAAATTCTCTGGAAACACCATATATTTT
CDR3: CASSRQPTPGQGKFSGNTIYF

J: TRBJ2-7
D: TRBD1
V: TRBV28
size: NA
DNA: TGTGCCAGCAGTTGGGGGACAGGCCCAGTAACCTACGTGCAGTACTTC
CDR3: CASSWGTGPVTYVQYF

J: TRBJ2-1
D: NA
V: TRBV7-3
size: NA
DNA: TGTGCCAGCAGCTTCATGGACTCAGCCTACAATGAGCAGTTCTTC
CDR3: CASSFMDSAYNEQFF

J: TRBJ2-5
D: NA
V: TRBV7-8
size: NA
DNA: TGTGCCAGCAGCGCCCGATGGGGCGCTCGCCAAGAGACCCAGTACTTC
CDR3: CASSARWGARQETQYF

J: TRBJ2-1
D: NA
V: TRBV28
size: few
DNA: TGTGCCAGCAGCAAGCTAAATGAGGGCACCAATGAGCAGTTCTTC
CDR3: CASSKLNEGTNEQFF

J: TRBJ2-3
D: TRBD1
V: TRBV9
size: NA
DNA: TGTGCCAGCAGCGAGTGGGACAGGGACACAGATACGCAGTATTTT
CDR3: CASSEWDRDTDTQYF

J: TRBJ1-5
D: NA
V: TRBV28
size: once
DNA: TGTGCCAGCAGAGGCGGACTCCTCAATCAGCCCCAGCATTTT
CDR3: CASRGGLLNQPQHF

J: TRBJ2-1
D: TRBD2
V: TRBV4-1
size: once
DNA: TGCGCCAGCAGCCAAGATAGCGGACGGGAGGCCTACAATGAGCAGTTCTTC
CDR3: CASSQDSGREAYNEQFF

J: TRBJ1-2
D: NA
V: TRBV2
size: NA
DNA: TGTGCCAGCAGCGAGACAGCTAACTATGGCTACACCTTC
CDR3: CASSETANYGYTF

J: TRBJ1-3
D: TRBD1
V: TRBV6-4
size: once
DNA: TGTGCCAGGTACAGAAAGCTGACAGGGGGCTCTGGAAACACCATATATTTT
CDR3: CARYRKLTGGSGNTIYF

J: TRBJ1-1
D: NA
V: TRBV9
size: NA
DNA: TGTGCCAGCAGCGTAGACTTGAGCCGGAACACTGAAGCTTTCTTT
CDR3: CASSVDLSRNTEAFF

J: TRBJ2-2
D: TRBD2
V: TRBV5-6
size: NA
DNA: TGTGCCAGCAGCTTGGTTGTAGCGGGTCTTGGGGAGCTGTTTTTT
CDR3: CASSLVVAGLGELFF

J: TRBJ1-2
D: NA
V: TRBV7-9
size: NA
DNA: TGTGCCAGCAGCTCCCCGGTCGGAGGGCCCGGCTACACCTTC
CDR3: CASSSPVGGPGYTF

J: TRBJ2-7
D: NA
V: TRBV3-1/TRBV3-2
size: NA
DNA: TGTGCCAGCAGCCAAGCGCAGGGGTTGGGCGAGCAGTACTTC
CDR3: CASSQAQGLGEQYF

J: TRBJ1-5
D: NA
V: TRBV15
size: once
DNA: TGTGCCACCAGCAGTTACAGGGACAATCAGCCCCAGCATTTT
CDR3: CATSSYRDNQPQHF

J: TRBJ1-2
D: TRBD1
V: TRBV7-2
size: NA
DNA: TGTGCCAGCAGCCGGGTTGGGGACAGGGGCGAAGGCTACACCTTC
CDR3: CASSRVGDRGEGYTF

J: TRBJ1-2
D: TRBD1
V: TRBV29-1
size: NA
DNA: TGCAGCGTAGGGACAGGGGGCGACTATGGCTACACCTTC
CDR3: CSVGTGGDYGYTF

J: TRBJ2-7
D: TRBD2
V: TRBV27
size: few
DNA: TGTGCCAGCAGTCAACTAGCGGGAGGGCCGGGCGAGCAGTACTTC
CDR3: CASSQLAGGPGEQYF

J: TRBJ1-2
D: NA
V: TRBV6-1
size: NA
DNA: TGTGCCAGCAGTGAAGAAGTGCAGGGTGCCTATGGCTACACCTTC
CDR3: CASSEEVQGAYGYTF

J: TRBJ2-7
D: NA
V: TRBV6-5
size: NA
DNA: TGTGCCAGCAGTTACTCGACGAGCGGGCGCTACGAGCAGTACTTC
CDR3: CASSYSTSGRYEQYF

J: TRBJ2-7
D: TRBD1
V: TRBV14
size: NA
DNA: TGTGCCAGCAGCTCATGGACAGGGAGCTCCTACGAGCAGTACTTC
CDR3: CASSSWTGSSYEQYF

J: TRBJ2-5
D: TRBD2
V: TRBV9
size: few
DNA: TGTGCCAGCAGCGTGGAAGCGGGAGCGCTCCAAGAGACCCAGTACTTC
CDR3: CASSVEAGALQETQYF

J: TRBJ2-1
D: NA
V: TRBV5-4
size: NA
DNA: TGTGCCAGCAGTACAGCGGCAGTCTACAATGAGCAGTTCTTC
CDR3: CASSTAAVYNEQFF

J: TRBJ2-1
D: TRBD2
V: TRBV5-1
size: once
DNA: TGCGCCAGCAGCTTATCCGCGGGAGTGGATGAGCAGTTCTTC
CDR3: CASSLSAGVDEQFF

J: TRBJ2-1
D: NA
V: TRBV21-1
size: NA
DNA: TGTGCCAGCAAAACTAGCGGCCCAGATGAGCAGTTCTTC
CDR3: CASKTSGPDEQFF

J: TRBJ1-3
D: NA
V: TRBV6-4
size: many
DNA: TGTGCCAGCAGGGGCCGACGCTCTGGAAACACCATATATTTT
CDR3: CASRGRRSGNTIYF

J: TRBJ2-7
D: NA
V: TRBV3-1/TRBV3-2
size: NA
DNA: TGTGCCAGCAGCCAAGTCGGGATAGGGGGCTACGAGCAGTACTTC
CDR3: CASSQVGIGGYEQYF

J: TRBJ2-7
D: NA
V: TRBV5-1
size: NA
DNA: TGCGCCAGCAGCTTGACCTTAGCCTACGAGCAGTACTTC
CDR3: CASSLTLAYEQYF

J: TRBJ1-2
D: TRBD1
V: TRBV19
size: NA
DNA: TGTGCCAGTAGCGAGCTGGGACAGGGCTATGGCTACACCTTC
CDR3: CASSELGQGYGYTF

J: TRBJ2-7
D: TRBD1
V: TRBV24-1
size: NA
DNA: TGTGCCACCGGGGGCAACCGGGACAGGGCCGAGCAGTACTTC
CDR3: CATGGNRDRAEQYF

J: TRBJ1-3
D: NA
V: TRBV7-7
size: NA
DNA: TGTGCCAGCAGCTTAGCTCTAGGGGCTGGAAACACCATATATTTT
CDR3: CASSLALGAGNTIYF

J: TRBJ2-1
D: TRBD2
V: TRBV24-1
size: NA
DNA: TGTGCCACCAGTGACCCAAAACCCCATAGCGGGAGGGCCTTGGATGAGCAGTTCTTC
CDR3: CATSDPKPHSGRALDEQFF

J: TRBJ1-6
D: TRBD1
V: TRBV5-1
size: NA
DNA: TGCGCCAGCCACGGACAGGAAAATTCACCCCTCCACTTT
CDR3: CASHGQENSPLHF

J: TRBJ1-1
D: NA
V: TRBV2
size: NA
DNA: TGTGCCAGCAGTGAAATGGGGGGGGATCTAGCTGAAGCTTTCTTT
CDR3: CASSEMGGDLAEAFF

J: TRBJ1-5
D: NA
V: TRBV24-1
size: once
DNA: TGTGCCACCAGTGAGGGGGGAAACAATCAGCCCCAGCATTTT
CDR3: CATSEGGNNQPQHF

J: TRBJ2-7
D: TRBD1
V: TRBV28
size: NA
DNA: TGTGCCAGCAGGAGGGGGCGCGAGCAGTACTTC
CDR3: CASRRGREQYF